In its sample, the clone carrying this TCR beta chain was seen a few times. What it binds is not known. Before any sequencing was done, the ViraFEST assay used viral peptide pools to expand antigen-specific CD4+ T cells. Culture lasted 10 days before CD4+ T cell isolation. Previously uninfected by SARS-CoV-2, the vaccine recipients also showed negative nucleocapsid antibodies. Wells of a few million PBMC each were grown with 10 IU/ml IL-2 and about 9.7 ug/ml peptides. Method: immunoSEQ multiplex PCR; TCRdb's copy keeps in-frame clones and lacks some. This table holds tens of thousands of clones, about four fifths found once. The sample belongs to a study of vaccination effects on CD4 cells after COVID-19. This CDR3 comprises 15 residues. CDR1 MGHRA and CDR2 YSYEKL come from the germline V gene. V shed 4 bases and J 7 bases; nucleotides not matched to a gene: 7.

The TCR comes from a human donor who received a COVID-19 vaccine. Sequences were derived from CD4+ T cells from PBMCs cultured with HCoV-OC43 spike peptides, sampled before COVID-19 vaccination. Subset: HCoV-OC43 spike overlapping peptide pool stimulation. The J gene is TRBJ2-4, the V gene TRBV4-1; 10 bases fit TRBD1. The CDR3 DNA is TGCGCCAGCAGCCCACCGGAGGACAGGGGGAACATTCAGTACTTC. As protein: CASSPPEDRGNIQYF.